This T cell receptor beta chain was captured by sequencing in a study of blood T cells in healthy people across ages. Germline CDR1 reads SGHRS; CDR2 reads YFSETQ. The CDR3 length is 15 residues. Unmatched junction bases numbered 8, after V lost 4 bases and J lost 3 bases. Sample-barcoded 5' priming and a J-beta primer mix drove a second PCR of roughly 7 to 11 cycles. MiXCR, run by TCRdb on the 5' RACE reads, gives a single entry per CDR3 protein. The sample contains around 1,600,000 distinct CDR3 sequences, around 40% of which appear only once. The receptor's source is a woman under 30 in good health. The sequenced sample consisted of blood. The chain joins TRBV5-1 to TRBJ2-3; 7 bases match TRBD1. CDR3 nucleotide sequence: TGCGCCAGCAGCCGAACATTACAGGGGACAGATACGCAGTATTTT. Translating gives CASSRTLQGTDTQYF.